The following is a T cell receptor beta chain sequence with its context. Antigen unknown. The sample belongs to a study of T cells in Graves' hyperthyroidism and ophthalmopathy. Overall study findings and caveats: The model forecast ophthalmopathy, anticipating it by a median roughly 6.5 months before onset.

Per germline, CDR1 SGHAT and CDR2 FQNNGV. This CDR3 contains 14 residues. The trim removed 4 bases at V and 1 base at J, leaving 4 bases unmatched. The source material, RNA transcripts, was used to amplify TCR beta CDR3 regions. A set of HTBI primers served as the primers for a first-round RT-PCR of the TCR CDR3. Using its own MiXCR run on the multiplex PCR reads, TCRdb lists one record per CDR3 protein. The table includes more than 350,000 distinct CDR3 sequences, 15% detected once. This TCR was sampled from a woman aged 60-75 years with Graves' ophthalmopathy. The specimen was blood. The J gene is TRBJ2-7, the V gene TRBV11-2, with 7 bases lining up with TRBD1. The CDR3 DNA is TGTGCCAGCAGCTCACAGGGGTTTTCCTACGAGCAGTACTTC. It specifies CASSSQGFSYEQYF.